Sequencing of this T cell receptor (beta chain) was carried out in a study of T cell clusters in autoimmune cytopenias. About 39,000 genome equivalents of blood DNA were amplified for TRB. The CDR3 totals 15 residues. Looked up from germline, CDR1 is GTSNPN and CDR2 is SVGIG (reference sequence). One tube held mixed TRB-A and TRB-B primer pools for touch-down PCR. TCRdb reanalyzed the multiplex PCR reads and collapses them to one entry per CDR3 protein, without DNA. The sample yields roughly 15,000 distinct CDR3 sequences, of which the top ten take up approximately 3.8%. Study-wide findings and caveats: The T cell clusters came from computational analysis alone and lack functional validation. Primary autoimmune cytopenia patients seemingly lacked the physiological T cell clusters found in healthy donors. Active autoimmune hepatitis patients had about 3-fold fewer exclusive TRB clusters than healthy donors. No cluster-lack signature appeared between secondary cytopenia and chronic lymphocytic leukemia patients, apparently due to lymphoma masking.

This clonotype ranks as medium-sized in terms of frequency. Its specificity is not known. The same sample was also studied in work on T cell repertoires in aging, cancer and after chemotherapy.

The TCR originated in a human donor in good health. The sample comprised peripheral blood. The rearrangement joins TRBV30 to TRBJ2-2; TCRdb reports TRBD1, a call that lacks DNA to check it against. CDR3 region: CAWGGGVTSTGELFF.